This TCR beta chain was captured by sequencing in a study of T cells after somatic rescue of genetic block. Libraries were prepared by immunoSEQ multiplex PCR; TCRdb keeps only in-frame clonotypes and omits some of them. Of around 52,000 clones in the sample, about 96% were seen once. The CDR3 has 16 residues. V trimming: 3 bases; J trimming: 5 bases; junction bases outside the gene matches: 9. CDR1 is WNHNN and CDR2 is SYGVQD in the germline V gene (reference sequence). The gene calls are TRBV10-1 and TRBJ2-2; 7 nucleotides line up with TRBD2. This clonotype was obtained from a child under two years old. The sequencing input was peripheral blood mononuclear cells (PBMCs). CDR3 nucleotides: TGCGCCAGCAGTGATCTCGGACTAGGCTCAACCGGGGAGCTGTTTTTT. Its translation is CASSDLGLGSTGELFF.